This T cell receptor beta chain was sequenced in a study of cytomegalovirus exposure and HLA in healthy donors. Study-wide results and caveats: Later on, an analysis found that several of the most significant clusters appeared to be linked to common viral pathogens, which included parvovirus B19. In a later analysis, a missense DCLRE1C variant was linked to TCR beta V- and J-gene trimming. As was reported, the HLA-A and HLA-B alleles of most subjects were accurately predicted from TCR beta sequences. Among donors in an Asian-associated ancestry cluster, a later analysis reportedly found fewer N-insertions than the roughly 700-donor mean.

Remarks on this clone: Its antigen remains unidentified.

60 Vbeta and 13 Jbeta primers were used in PCR. Data came from immunoSEQ multiplex PCR; TCRdb stores just in-frame clones and leaves some out. In the table there are about 130,000 clones, approximately 8.7% of which are singletons. This CDR3 comprises 15 residues. J gave up 0 bases and V 3 bases, and 4 bases lay outside the gene matches. Germline CDR1 is SGHNT and CDR2 is YYREEE (reference sequence). The gene calls are TRBV5-4 and TRBJ1-1; 8 positions agree with TRBD1. This receptor was taken from a man aged 35-49 years in good health and CMV-seronegative. The sequenced sample consisted of PBMCs. CDR3 sequence (DNA): TGTGCCAGCAGCTGGGGACAGGTCCTGAACACTGAAGCTTTCTTT. Its translation is CASSWGQVLNTEAFF.